This T cell receptor beta chain originates from a study of regulatory T cells in long-lasting Graves disease. Notes on the study in general: Shared public clonotypes totalled over 2,500 in persistent patients, compared with around 880 in new patients. TRBV28, TRBJ1-2 and TRBJ2-5 emerged as the favored segments in persistent disease.

Germline-derived CDR1 and CDR2 are GTSNPN and SVGIG (reference sequence). V dropped 0 bases and J dropped 4; count of bases not matched to a gene: 8. The CDR3 is 17 residues long. As concerns this clonotype: Its specificity is not known.

The TCR beta library used iRepertoire HTBI primers with Arm-PCR amplification of CDR3. TCRdb reprocessed the multiplex PCR reads with MiXCR, giving one entry per CDR3 protein. Of 350,000 to 450,000 distinct CDR3 sequences in the sample, under 25% are singletons; the top ten hold around 21%. Time point meaning: persistent/refractory GD, antithyroid drugs over 5 years with positive TRAb. PBMC RNA served as the TCR library source. This specimen consisted of peripheral blood mononuclear cells (PBMCs), obtained when the disease was refractory, from a patient treated with antithyroid drugs. The chain links TRBV30 to TRBJ1-5; 11 positions match TRBD1. This TCR was sampled from a female donor with Graves disease. CDR3 loop: CAWSVTGTGGPNQPQHF. The CDR3, as DNA: TGTGCCTGGAGTGTAACCGGGACAGGGGGTCCAAATCAGCCCCAGCATTTT. Full variable domain (remainder filled in from reference TRBV30 and TRBJ1-5): SQTIHQWPATLVQPVGSPLSLECTVEGTSNPNLYWYRQAAGRGLQLLFYSVGIGQISSEVPQNLSASRPQDRQFILSSKKLLLSDSGFYLCAWSVTGTGGPNQPQHFGDGTRLSIL.